These T cell receptor beta chains were read from a single sample in a study of blood T cell repertoires in COVID-19. Assay used: immunoSEQ multiplex PCR; TCRdb lists only in-frame clones, some missing. The table has roughly 76,000 clones, roughly 70% seen once. Sequencing was done on a sample of peripheral blood. Receptors were obtained from a man between 70 and 80 years old with acute or convalescent COVID-19. The CDR3 runs from the conserved cysteine through the conserved F or W. Each record gives: CDR3 protein, CDR3 DNA, J gene, D gene, V gene, clone size. A D gene is named only where the DNA matches it firmly. Size is stated for part of the rows, as once, few or many counts, or as a class when the clone is expanded.

CDR3 protein: CASSRTGTANTGELFF; CDR3 DNA: TGTGCCAGCAGTCGTACGGGGACAGCGAACACCGGGGAGCTGTTTTTT; J gene: TRBJ2-2; D gene: TRBD1; V gene: TRBV27; clone size: -
CDR3 protein: CASSLSGVHQETQYF; CDR3 DNA: TGCGCCAGCAGCTTGTCAGGGGTGCATCAAGAGACCCAGTACTTC; J gene: TRBJ2-5; D gene: -; V gene: TRBV5-1; clone size: -
CDR3 protein: CASSSGTGSYTEAFF; CDR3 DNA: TGCGCCAGCAGCAGTGGGACAGGGTCTTACACTGAAGCTTTCTTT; J gene: TRBJ1-1; D gene: TRBD1; V gene: TRBV5-1; clone size: -
CDR3 protein: CASSPGTAPSTEAFF; CDR3 DNA: TGTGCCAGCAGTCCCGGGACAGCTCCTAGCACTGAAGCTTTCTTT; J gene: TRBJ1-1; D gene: TRBD1; V gene: TRBV27; clone size: few
CDR3 protein: CSVETGFNYGYTF; CDR3 DNA: TGCAGCGTTGAAACAGGGTTTAACTATGGCTACACCTTC; J gene: TRBJ1-2; D gene: -; V gene: TRBV29-1; clone size: -
CDR3 protein: CASSQGEAGRIQYF; CDR3 DNA: TGCGCCAGCAGCCAAGGTGAGGCCGGTCGTATTCAGTACTTC; J gene: TRBJ2-4; D gene: -; V gene: TRBV4-1; clone size: -
CDR3 protein: CASSTVQRVLNTEAFF; CDR3 DNA: TGTGCCAGCAGCACCGTCCAGAGGGTCTTGAACACTGAAGCTTTCTTT; J gene: TRBJ1-1; D gene: -; V gene: TRBV6-2/TRBV6-3; clone size: -
CDR3 protein: CASSEVDSFGPYF; CDR3 DNA: TGTGCCAGCAGTGAAGTAGACAGCTTTGGGCCGTACTTC; J gene: TRBJ2-7; D gene: -; V gene: TRBV2; clone size: -
CDR3 protein: CASSIDRGGGTYNEQFF; CDR3 DNA: TGTGCCAGTAGTATAGATCGGGGTGGCGGGACCTACAATGAGCAGTTCTTC; J gene: TRBJ2-1; D gene: -; V gene: TRBV19; clone size: -
CDR3 protein: CASSSRLSWDTPEAFF; CDR3 DNA: TGTGCCAGCAGCTCCCGCCTGAGCTGGGACACCCCTGAAGCTTTCTTT; J gene: TRBJ1-1; D gene: -; V gene: TRBV9; clone size: -
CDR3 protein: CASSRNRGRENTEAFF; CDR3 DNA: TGTGCCAGCAGTAGGAACAGGGGACGAGAGAACACTGAAGCTTTCTTT; J gene: TRBJ1-1; D gene: TRBD1; V gene: TRBV27; clone size: once
CDR3 protein: CASRPTGGGSLSYEQYF; CDR3 DNA: TGTGCCAGCAGGCCGACAGGGGGGGGTTCGCTCTCCTACGAGCAGTACTTC; J gene: TRBJ2-7; D gene: TRBD1; V gene: TRBV27; clone size: -
CDR3 protein: CASSLTAQAFF; CDR3 DNA: TGTGCCAGCAGTTTGACAGCACAAGCTTTCTTT; J gene: TRBJ1-1; D gene: -; V gene: TRBV12-3/TRBV12-4; clone size: few
CDR3 protein: CASSIRQGGADTQYF; CDR3 DNA: TGTGCCAGTAGTATCCGACAGGGAGGTGCAGATACGCAGTATTTT; J gene: TRBJ2-3; D gene: -; V gene: TRBV19; clone size: -
CDR3 protein: CASSAPKNTGELFF; CDR3 DNA: TGTGCCAGCAGCGCCCCAAAGAACACCGGGGAGCTGTTTTTT; J gene: TRBJ2-2; D gene: -; V gene: TRBV9; clone size: -